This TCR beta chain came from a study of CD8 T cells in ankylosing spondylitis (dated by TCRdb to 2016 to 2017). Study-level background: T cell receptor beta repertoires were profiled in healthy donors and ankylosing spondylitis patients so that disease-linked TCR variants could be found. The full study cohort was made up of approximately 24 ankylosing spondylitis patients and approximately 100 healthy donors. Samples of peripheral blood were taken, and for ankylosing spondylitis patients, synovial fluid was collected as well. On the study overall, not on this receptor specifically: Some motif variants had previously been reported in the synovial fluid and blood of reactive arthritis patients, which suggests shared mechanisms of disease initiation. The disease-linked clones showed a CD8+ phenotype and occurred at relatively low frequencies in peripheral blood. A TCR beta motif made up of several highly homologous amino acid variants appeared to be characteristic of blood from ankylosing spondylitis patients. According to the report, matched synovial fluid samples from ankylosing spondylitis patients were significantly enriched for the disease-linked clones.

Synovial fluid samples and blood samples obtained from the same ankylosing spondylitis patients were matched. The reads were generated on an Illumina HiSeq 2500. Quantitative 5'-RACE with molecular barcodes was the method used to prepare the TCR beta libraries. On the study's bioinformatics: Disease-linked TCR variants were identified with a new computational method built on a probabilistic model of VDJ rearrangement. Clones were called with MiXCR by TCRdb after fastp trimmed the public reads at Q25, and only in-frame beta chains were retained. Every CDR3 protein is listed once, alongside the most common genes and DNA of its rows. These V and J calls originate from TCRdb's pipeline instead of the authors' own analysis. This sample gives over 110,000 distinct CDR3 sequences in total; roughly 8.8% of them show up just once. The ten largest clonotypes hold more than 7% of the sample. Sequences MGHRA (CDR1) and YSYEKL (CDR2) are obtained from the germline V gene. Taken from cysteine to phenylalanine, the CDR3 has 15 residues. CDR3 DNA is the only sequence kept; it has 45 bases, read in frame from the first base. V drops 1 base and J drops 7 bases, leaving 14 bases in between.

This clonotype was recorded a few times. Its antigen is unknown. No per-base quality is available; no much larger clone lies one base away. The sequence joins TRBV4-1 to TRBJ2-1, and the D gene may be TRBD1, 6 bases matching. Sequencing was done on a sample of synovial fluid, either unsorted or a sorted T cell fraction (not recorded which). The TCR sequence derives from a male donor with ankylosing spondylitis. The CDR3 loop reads CASSQVDRDTNEQFF. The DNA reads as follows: TGCGCCAGCAGCCAAGTGGATCGGGACACAAATGAGCAGTTCTTC.